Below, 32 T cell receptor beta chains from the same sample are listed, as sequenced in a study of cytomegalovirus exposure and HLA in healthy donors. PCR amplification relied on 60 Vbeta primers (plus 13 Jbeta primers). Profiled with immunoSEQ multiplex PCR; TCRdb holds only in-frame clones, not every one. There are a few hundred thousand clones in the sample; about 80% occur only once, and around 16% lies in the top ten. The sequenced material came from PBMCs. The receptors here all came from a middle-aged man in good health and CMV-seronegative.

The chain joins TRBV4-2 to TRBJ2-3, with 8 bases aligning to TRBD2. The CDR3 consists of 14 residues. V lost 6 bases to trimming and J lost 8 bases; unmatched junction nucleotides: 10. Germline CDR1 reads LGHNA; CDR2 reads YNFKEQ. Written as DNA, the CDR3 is TGTGCCAGCAGTACCACTAGCGGCTCGCCTACGCAGTATTTT. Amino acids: CASSTTSGSPTQYF.

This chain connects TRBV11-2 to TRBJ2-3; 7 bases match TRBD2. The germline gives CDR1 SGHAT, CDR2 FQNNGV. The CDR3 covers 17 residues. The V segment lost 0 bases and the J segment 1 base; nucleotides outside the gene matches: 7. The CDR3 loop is CASSLDRAGVGTDTQYF. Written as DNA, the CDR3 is TGTGCCAGCAGCTTAGATCGGGCGGGGGTAGGCACAGATACGCAGTATTTT.

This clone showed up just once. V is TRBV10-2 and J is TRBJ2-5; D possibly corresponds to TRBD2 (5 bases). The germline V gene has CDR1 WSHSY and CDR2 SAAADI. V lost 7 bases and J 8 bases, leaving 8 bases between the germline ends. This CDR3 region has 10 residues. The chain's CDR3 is CASNTGTQYF. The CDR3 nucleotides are TGCGCCAGCAATACGGGAACCCAGTACTTC.

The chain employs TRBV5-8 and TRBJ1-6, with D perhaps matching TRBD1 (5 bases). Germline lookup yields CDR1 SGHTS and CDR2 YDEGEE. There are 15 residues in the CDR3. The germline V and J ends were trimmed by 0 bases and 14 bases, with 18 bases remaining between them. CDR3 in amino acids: CASSLATGRGITLHF. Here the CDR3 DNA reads TGTGCCAGCAGCTTGGCCACAGGACGGGGGATTACCCTCCACTTT.

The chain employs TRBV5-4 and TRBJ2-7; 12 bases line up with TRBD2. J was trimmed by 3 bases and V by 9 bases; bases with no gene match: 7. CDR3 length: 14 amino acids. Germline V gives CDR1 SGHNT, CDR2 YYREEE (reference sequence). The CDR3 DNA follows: TGTGCCACCCTCGCGACTAGCGGGAGCTACGAGCAGTACTTC. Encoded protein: CATLATSGSYEQYF.

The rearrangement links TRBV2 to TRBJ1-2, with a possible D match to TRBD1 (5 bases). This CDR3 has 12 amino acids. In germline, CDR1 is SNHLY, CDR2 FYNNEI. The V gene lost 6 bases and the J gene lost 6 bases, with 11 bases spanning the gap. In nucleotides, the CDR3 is TGTGCCAGCAGGCAGGGTAGGGATGGCTACACCTTC. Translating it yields CASRQGRDGYTF.

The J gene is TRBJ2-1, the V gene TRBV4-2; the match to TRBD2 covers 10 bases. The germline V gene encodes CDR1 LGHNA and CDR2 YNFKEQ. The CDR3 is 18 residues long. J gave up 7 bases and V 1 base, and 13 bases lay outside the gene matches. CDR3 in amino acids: CASSQGWGPAGGPNEQFF. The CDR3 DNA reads TGTGCCAGCAGCCAAGGGTGGGGTCCAGCGGGGGGGCCTAATGAGCAGTTCTTC.

The CDR3: CASSPQGRAGAFF. Here the CDR3 DNA reads TGCGCCAGCAGCCCCCAGGGGAGGGCCGGAGCTTTCTTT. V gene TRBV5-1 combines with J gene TRBJ1-1; TRBD1 might be the D (6 bases). Per the germline V gene, CDR1 is SGHRS and CDR2 is YFSETQ. The V end was cut by 4 bases, the J end by 10 bases, with 17 bases between. This CDR3 spans 13 amino acids.

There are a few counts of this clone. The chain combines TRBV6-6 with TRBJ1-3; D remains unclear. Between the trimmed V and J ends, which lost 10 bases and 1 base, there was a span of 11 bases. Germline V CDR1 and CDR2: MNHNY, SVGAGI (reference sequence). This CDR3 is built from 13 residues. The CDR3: CATSSVSGNTIYF. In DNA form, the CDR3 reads TGTGCCACCTCGTCGGTTTCTGGAAACACCATATATTTT.

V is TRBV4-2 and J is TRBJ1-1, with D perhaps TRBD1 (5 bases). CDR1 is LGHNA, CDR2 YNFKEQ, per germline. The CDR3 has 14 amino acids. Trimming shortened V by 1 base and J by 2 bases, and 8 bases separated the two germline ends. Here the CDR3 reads CASSQGQINTEAFF. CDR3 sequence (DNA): TGTGCCAGCAGCCAAGGACAGATAAACACTGAAGCTTTCTTT.

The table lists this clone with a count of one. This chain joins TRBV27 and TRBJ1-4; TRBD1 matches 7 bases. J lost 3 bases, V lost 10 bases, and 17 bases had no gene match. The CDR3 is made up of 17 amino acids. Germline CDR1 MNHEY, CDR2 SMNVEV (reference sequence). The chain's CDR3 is CATAETGRGRANEKLFF. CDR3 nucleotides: TGTGCCACCGCCGAGACAGGGAGAGGGCGAGCTAATGAAAAACTGTTTTTT. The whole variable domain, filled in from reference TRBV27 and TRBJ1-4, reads EAQVTQNPRYLITVTGKKLTVTCSQNMNHEYMSWYRQDPGLGLRQIYYSMNVEVTDKGDVPEGYKVSRKEKRNFPLILESPSPNQTSLYFCATAETGRGRANEKLFFGSGTQLSVL.

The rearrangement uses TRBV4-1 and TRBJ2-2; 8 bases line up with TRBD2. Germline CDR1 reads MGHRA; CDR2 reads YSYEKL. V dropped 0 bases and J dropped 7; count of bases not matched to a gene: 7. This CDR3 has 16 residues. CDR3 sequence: CASSQERSGSYGELFF. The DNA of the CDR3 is TGCGCCAGCAGCCAAGAAAGGAGCGGGAGTTACGGGGAGCTGTTTTTT.

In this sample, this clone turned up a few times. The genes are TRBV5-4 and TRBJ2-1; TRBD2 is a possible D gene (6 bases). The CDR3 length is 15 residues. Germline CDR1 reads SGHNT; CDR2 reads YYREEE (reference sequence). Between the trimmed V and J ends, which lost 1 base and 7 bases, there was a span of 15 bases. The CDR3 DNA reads TGTGCCAGCAGCTTGAAACGGGAGAAGGATAATGAGCAGTTCTTC. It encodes CASSLKREKDNEQFF. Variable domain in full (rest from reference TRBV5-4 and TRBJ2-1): ETGVTQSPTHLIKTRGQQVTLRCSSQSGHNTVSWYQQALGQGPQFIFQYYREEENGRGNFPPRFSGLQFPNYSSELNVNALELDDSALYLCASSLKREKDNEQFFGPGTRLTVL.

The CDR3 nucleotides read TGTGCCAGTAGGGCCAGGGGGCAGAACACTGAAGCTTTCTTT. Amino acid sequence: CASRARGQNTEAFF. V and J are TRBV19 and TRBJ1-1, with 8 bases fitting TRBD1. V trimming: 6 bases; J trimming: 1 base; junction bases outside the gene matches: 4. Per the germline V gene, CDR1 is LNHDA and CDR2 is SQIVND (reference sequence). The CDR3 runs to 14 residues. Complete variable domain (other parts from reference TRBV19 and TRBJ1-1): DGGITQSPKYLFRKEGQNVTLSCEQNLNHDAMYWYRQDPGQGLRLIYYSQIVNDFQKGDIAEGYSVSREKKESFPLTVTSAQKNPTAFYLCASRARGQNTEAFFGQGTRLTVV.

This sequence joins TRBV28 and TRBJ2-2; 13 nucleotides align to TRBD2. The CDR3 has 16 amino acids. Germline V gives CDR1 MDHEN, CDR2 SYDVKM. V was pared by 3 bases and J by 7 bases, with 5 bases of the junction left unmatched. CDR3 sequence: CASSFPTSGRNGELFF. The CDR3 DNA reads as TGTGCCAGCAGTTTCCCGACTAGCGGGAGGAACGGGGAGCTGTTTTTT.

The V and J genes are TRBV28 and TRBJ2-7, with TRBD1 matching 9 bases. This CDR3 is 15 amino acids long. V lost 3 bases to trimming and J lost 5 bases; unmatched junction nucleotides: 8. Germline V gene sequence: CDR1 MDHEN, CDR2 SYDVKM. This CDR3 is CASSFFGQGSHEQYF. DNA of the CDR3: TGTGCCAGCAGTTTTTTTGGACAGGGGAGCCACGAGCAGTACTTC.

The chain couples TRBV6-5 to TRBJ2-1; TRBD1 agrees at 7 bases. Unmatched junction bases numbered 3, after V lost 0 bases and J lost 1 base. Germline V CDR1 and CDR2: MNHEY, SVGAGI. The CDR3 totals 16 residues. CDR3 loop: CASSYSQGYSYNEQFF. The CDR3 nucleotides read TGTGCCAGCAGTTACTCACAGGGGTATTCCTACAATGAGCAGTTCTTC.

The CDR3 loop reads CAFRLRSFPDTQYF. The CDR3 DNA reads as TGTGCCTTCCGACTCCGGTCCTTCCCAGATACGCAGTATTTT. The genes are TRBV21-1 and TRBJ2-3; the table calls TRBD2, which could not be checked here. TRBV21-1 is a recognized pseudogene. CDR3 size: 14 residues.

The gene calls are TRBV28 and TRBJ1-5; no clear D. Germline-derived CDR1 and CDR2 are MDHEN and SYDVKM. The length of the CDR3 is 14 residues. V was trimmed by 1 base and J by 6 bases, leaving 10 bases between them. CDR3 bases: TGTGCCAGCAGTTTATCTAGCCGGCGTCAGCCCCAGCATTTT. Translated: CASSLSSRRQPQHF. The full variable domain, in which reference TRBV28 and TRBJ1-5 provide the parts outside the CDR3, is DVKVTQSSRYLVKRTGEKVFLECVQDMDHENMFWYRQDPGLGLRLIYFSYDVKMKEKGDIPEGYSVSREKKERFSLILESASTNQTSMYLCASSLSSRRQPQHFGDGTRLSIL.

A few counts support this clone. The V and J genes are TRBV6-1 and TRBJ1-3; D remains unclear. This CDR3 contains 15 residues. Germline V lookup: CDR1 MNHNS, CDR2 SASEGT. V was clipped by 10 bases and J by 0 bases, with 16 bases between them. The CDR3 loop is CATLREGSSGNTIYF. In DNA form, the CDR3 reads TGTGCCACCCTTCGAGAGGGAAGCTCTGGAAACACCATATATTTT.

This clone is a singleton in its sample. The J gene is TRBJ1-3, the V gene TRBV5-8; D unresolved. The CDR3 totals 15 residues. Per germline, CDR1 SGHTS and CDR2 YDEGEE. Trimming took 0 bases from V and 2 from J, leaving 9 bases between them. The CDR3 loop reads CASSLGVDTGNTIYF. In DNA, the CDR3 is TGTGCCAGCAGCTTGGGGGTCGACACTGGAAACACCATATATTTT.

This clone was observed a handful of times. Written as DNA, the CDR3 is TGTGCCAGCAGTTACTCGATCCAGGGTGCCACTGAAGCTTTCTTT. Amino acid sequence: CASSYSIQGATEAFF. J is TRBJ1-1 and V is TRBV6-5, with a possible D match to TRBD1 (5 bases). V lost 0 bases to trimming and J lost 4 bases, with 12 bases between them. The CDR3 has 15 amino acids. The germline gives CDR1 MNHEY, CDR2 SVGAGI.

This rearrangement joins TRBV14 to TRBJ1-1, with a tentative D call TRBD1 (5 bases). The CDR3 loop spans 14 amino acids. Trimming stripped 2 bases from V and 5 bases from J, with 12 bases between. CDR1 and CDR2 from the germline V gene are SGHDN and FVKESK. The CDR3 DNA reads TGTGCCAGCAGCCAAAAGGGGTGGTGGACTGAAGCTTTCTTT. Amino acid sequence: CASSQKGWWTEAFF.

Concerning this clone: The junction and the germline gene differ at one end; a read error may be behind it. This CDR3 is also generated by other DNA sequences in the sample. Here the CDR3 reads CAWSPLGGWGNSPLHF. The CDR3 nucleotides are TGTGCCTGGAGTCCACTAGGGGGCTGGGGTAATTCCCCCCTCCACTTT. The genes are TRBV30 and TRBJ1-6; TRBD1 matches 7 bases. The length of the CDR3 is 16 residues. Per the germline V gene, CDR1 is GTSNPN and CDR2 is SVGIG (reference sequence).

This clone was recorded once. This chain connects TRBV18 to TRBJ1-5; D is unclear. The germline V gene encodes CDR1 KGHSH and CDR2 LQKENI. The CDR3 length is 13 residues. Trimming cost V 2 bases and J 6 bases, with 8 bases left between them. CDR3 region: CASSPDKVQPQHF. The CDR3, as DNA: TGTGCCAGCTCACCAGACAAAGTTCAGCCCCAGCATTTT. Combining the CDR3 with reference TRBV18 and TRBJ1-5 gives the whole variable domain NAGVMQNPRHLVRRRGQEARLRCSPMKGHSHVYWYRQLPEEGLKFMVYLQKENIIDESGMPKERFSAEFPKEGPSILRIQQVVRGDSAAYFCASSPDKVQPQHFGDGTRLSIL.

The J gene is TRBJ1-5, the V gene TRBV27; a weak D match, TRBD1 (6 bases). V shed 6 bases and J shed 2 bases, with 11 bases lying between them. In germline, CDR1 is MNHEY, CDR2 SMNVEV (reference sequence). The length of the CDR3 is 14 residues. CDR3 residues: CASSPRGGNQPQHF. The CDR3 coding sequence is TGTGCCAGCAGCCCCAGGGGAGGCAATCAGCCCCAGCATTTT.

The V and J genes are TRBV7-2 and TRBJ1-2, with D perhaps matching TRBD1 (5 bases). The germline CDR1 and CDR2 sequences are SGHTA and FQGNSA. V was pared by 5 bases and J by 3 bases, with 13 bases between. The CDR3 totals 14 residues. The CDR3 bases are TGTGCCAGCAGCCGGGCCGACAGCCACTATGGCTACACCTTC. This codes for CASSRADSHYGYTF. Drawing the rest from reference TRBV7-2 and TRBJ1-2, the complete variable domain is GAGVSQSPSNKVTEKGKDVELRCDPISGHTALYWYRQSLGQGLEFLIYFQGNSAPDKSGLPSDRFSAERTGGSVSTLTIQRTQQEDSAVYLCASSRADSHYGYTFGSGTRLTVV.

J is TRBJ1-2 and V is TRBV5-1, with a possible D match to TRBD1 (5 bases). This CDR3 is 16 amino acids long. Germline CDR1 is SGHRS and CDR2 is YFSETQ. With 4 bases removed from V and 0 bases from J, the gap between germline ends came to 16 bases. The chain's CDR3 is CASSPGHRIANYGYTF. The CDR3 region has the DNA TGCGCCAGCAGCCCCGGACACCGGATAGCTAACTATGGCTACACCTTC. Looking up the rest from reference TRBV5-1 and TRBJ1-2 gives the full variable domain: KAGVTQTPRYLIKTRGQQVTLSCSPISGHRSVSWYQQTPGQGLQFLFEYFSETQRNKGNFPGRFSGRQFSNSRSEMNVSTLELGDSALYLCASSPGHRIANYGYTFGSGTRLTVV.

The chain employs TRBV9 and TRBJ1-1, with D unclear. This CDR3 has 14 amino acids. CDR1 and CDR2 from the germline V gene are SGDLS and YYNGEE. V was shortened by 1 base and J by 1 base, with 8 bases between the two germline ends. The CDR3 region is CASSVQQKNTEAFF. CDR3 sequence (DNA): TGTGCCAGCAGCGTACAACAGAAGAACACTGAAGCTTTCTTT.

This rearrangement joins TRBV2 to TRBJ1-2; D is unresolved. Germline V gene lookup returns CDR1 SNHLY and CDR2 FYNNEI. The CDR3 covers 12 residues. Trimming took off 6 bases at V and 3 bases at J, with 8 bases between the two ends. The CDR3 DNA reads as TGTGCCAGCAGAGGAGTCGACTATGGCTACACCTTC. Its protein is CASRGVDYGYTF.

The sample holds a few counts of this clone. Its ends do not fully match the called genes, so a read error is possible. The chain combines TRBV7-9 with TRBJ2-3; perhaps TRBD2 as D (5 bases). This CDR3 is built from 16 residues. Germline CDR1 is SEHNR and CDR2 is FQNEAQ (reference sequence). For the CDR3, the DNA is TGTTCCAGCAGCTACCCATCGAACGGGGGCACAGATACGCAGTATTTT. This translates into CSSSYPSNGGTDTQYF.

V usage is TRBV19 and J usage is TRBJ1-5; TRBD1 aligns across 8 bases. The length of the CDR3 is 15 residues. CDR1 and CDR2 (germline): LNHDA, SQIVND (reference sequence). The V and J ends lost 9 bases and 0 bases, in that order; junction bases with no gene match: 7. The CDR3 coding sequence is TGTGCCAGCTACGACAGGGGCTATAGCAATCAGCCCCAGCATTTT. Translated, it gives CASYDRGYSNQPQHF.